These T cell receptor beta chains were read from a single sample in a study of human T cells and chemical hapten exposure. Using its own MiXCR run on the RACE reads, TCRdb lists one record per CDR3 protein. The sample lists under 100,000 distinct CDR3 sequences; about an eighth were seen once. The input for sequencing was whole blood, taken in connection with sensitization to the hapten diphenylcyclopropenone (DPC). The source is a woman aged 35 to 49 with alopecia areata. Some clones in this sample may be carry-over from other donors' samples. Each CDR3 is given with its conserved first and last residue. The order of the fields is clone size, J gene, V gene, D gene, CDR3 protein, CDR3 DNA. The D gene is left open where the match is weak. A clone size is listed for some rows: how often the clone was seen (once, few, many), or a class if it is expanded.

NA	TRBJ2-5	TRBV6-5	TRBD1	CASSYSVRGLQETQYF	TGTGCCAGCAGTTACTCGGTCAGGGGGTTACAAGAGACCCAGTACTTC
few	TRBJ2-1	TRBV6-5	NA	CASTKVDRQFF	TGTGCCAGCACTAAGGTAGATCGGCAGTTCTTC
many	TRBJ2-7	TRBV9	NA	CASSVGGGPYEQYF	TGTGCCAGCAGCGTAGGAGGAGGCCCCTACGAGCAGTACTTC
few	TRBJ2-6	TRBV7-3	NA	CASSPTRGAGANVLTF	TGTGCCAGCAGTCCCACCAGGGGGGCTGGGGCCAACGTCCTGACTTTC
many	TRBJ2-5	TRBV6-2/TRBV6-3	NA	CASSFVSRIGTQYF	TGTGCCAGCAGTTTCGTCAGCAGGATCGGGACCCAGTACTTC
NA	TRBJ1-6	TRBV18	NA	CASSPDSSNSPLHF	TGTGCCAGCTCACCAGACAGTTCTAATTCACCCCTCCACTTT
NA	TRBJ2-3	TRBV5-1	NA	CASSLREDLTDTQYF	TGCGCCAGCAGCTTAAGGGAGGACCTCACAGATACGCAGTATTTT
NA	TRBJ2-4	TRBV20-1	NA	CSARDTLAKNIQYF	TGCAGTGCTAGAGATACATTGGCCAAAAACATTCAGTACTTC
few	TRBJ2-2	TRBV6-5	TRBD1	CASRERGQGAGELFF	TGTGCCAGCAGGGAGCGGGGACAGGGGGCCGGGGAGCTGTTTTTT
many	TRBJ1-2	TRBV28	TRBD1	CASSLGGQGSYGYTF	TGTGCCAGCAGTTTAGGCGGACAGGGTAGCTATGGCTACACCTTC
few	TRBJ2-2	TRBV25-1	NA	CASSGITTGELFF	TGTGCCAGCAGCGGGATCACTACCGGGGAGCTGTTTTTT
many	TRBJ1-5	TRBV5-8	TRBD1	CASRLEGTGSTGQPQHF	TGTGCCAGCAGACTAGAAGGGACAGGCTCAACGGGGCAGCCCCAGCATTTT
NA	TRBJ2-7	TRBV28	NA	CASSLYGISYEQYF	TGTGCCAGCAGTTTATATGGGATCTCCTACGAGCAGTACTTC
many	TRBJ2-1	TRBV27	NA	CASQTGGEQFF	TGTGCCAGCCAGACCGGAGGTGAGCAGTTCTTC
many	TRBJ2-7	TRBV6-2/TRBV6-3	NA	CASGWTVSYEQYF	TGTGCCAGTGGGTGGACAGTCTCCTACGAGCAGTACTTC
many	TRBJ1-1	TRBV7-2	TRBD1	CASSKGTGMNTEAFF	TGTGCCAGCAGCAAGGGGACAGGGATGAACACTGAAGCTTTCTTT
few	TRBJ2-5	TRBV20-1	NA	CSADVGGIGETQYF	TGCAGTGCCGACGTGGGCGGGATAGGGGAGACCCAGTACTTC
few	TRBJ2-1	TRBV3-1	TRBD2	CASSQAIPGLAVGPSSYNEQFF	TGTGCCAGCAGCCAAGCCATCCCGGGACTAGCGGTAGGTCCCTCCTCCTACAATGAGCAGTTCTTC
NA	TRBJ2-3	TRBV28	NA	CASSVLLALGGDTQYF	TGTGCCAGCAGTGTCCTCCTAGCCCTGGGGGGAGATACGCAGTATTTT
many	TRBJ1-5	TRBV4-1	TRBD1	CASSQGTGATNQPQHF	TGCGCCAGCAGCCAAGGGACAGGGGCTACAAATCAGCCCCAGCATTTT
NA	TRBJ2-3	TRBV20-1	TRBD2	CSAREGLGDTDTQYF	TGCAGTGCTAGAGAGGGACTAGGGGACACAGATACGCAGTATTTT
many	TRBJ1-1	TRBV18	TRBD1	CASHRTGGIGTEAFF	TGTGCCAGCCATCGGACAGGGGGCATTGGAACTGAAGCTTTCTTT
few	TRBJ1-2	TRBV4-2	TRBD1	CASSYGQGVDGYTF	TGTGCCAGCAGCTACGGACAGGGGGTCGATGGCTACACCTTC
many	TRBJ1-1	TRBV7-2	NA	CASSLAGSAEAFF	TGTGCCAGCAGCTTAGCCGGGAGTGCTGAAGCTTTCTTT
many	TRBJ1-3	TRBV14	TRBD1	CASSRTGNTIYF	TGTGCCAGCAGCCGGACAGGGAACACCATATATTTT
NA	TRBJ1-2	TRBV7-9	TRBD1	CASSPRTGAYTF	TGTGCCAGCAGCCCCAGGACAGGGGCCTACACCTTC
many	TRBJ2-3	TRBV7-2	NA	CASSLTGTPGPYF	TGTGCCAGCAGCTTGACCGGGACCCCGGGTCCGTATTTT
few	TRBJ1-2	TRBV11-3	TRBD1	CASSLAPGGYGYTF	TGTGCCAGCAGCCTTGCCCCAGGGGGGTATGGCTACACCTTC
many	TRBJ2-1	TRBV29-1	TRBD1	CSVATADRGRVNEQFF	TGCAGCGTTGCGACTGCAGACAGGGGGCGGGTGAATGAGCAGTTCTTC